These 21 T cell receptor beta chains originate from one sample sequenced in a study of breast tumors, draining lymph nodes, adjacent tissues. Each CDR3 protein is one row after TCRdb ran MiXCR on the multiplex PCR reads. The sample lists roughly 70,000 distinct CDR3 sequences; roughly 40% were seen once. Material: breast tumor tissue. These receptors were obtained from a female donor with breast cancer. Some clones in this sample may be carry-over from other donors' samples.

In DNA form, the CDR3 reads TGTGCCAGTAGAGGCCGCGGGACAGGGAGGGCAGATACGCAGTATTTT. Protein sequence: CASRGRGTGRADTQYF. This sequence joins TRBV19 and TRBJ2-3, with 9 bases identical to TRBD1. Losses at the gene ends were 6 bases for V and 4 bases for J; bases not matched to a gene: 11. The CDR3 runs 16 residues. Germline V gene sequence: CDR1 LNHDA, CDR2 SQIVND (reference sequence). The whole variable domain, filled in from reference TRBV19 and TRBJ2-3, reads DGGITQSPKYLFRKEGQNVTLSCEQNLNHDAMYWYRQDPGQGLRLIYYSQIVNDFQKGDIAEGYSVSREKKESFPLTVTSAQKNPTAFYLCASRGRGTGRADTQYFGPGTRLTVL.

The rearrangement links TRBV2 to TRBJ1-3, with a weak D call TRBD1 (5 bases). With 3 bases removed from V and 2 bases from J, the gap between germline ends came to 5 bases. CDR3 length: 13 residues. The germline V gene has CDR1 SNHLY and CDR2 FYNNEI. The DNA of the CDR3 is TGTGCCAGCAGTGAGGGGCCTGGAAACACCATATATTTT. It specifies CASSEGPGNTIYF.

V gene TRBV5-8 combines with J gene TRBJ1-1; the D is unclear. The CDR3 totals 15 residues. Between the trimmed V and J ends, which lost 0 bases and 6 bases, there was a span of 15 bases. CDR1 is SGHTS, CDR2 YDEGEE, per germline. The CDR3 bases are TGTGCCAGCAGCTTGGAGTCACGATTGGTGCCTGAAGCTTTCTTT. Translated: CASSLESRLVPEAFF.

Ten or more counts support this clonotype. A much larger clone sits a single nucleotide away, making a read error possible. The chain has TRBV20-1 and TRBJ2-7; 8 nucleotides line up with TRBD1. The CDR3 covers 15 residues. Germline CDR1 and CDR2: DFQATT and SNEGSKA (reference sequence). The V and J ends lost 6 bases and 2 bases, in that order; junction bases with no gene match: 12. The CDR3 is CSATYFVTGAYEQYF. The CDR3 DNA sequence: TGCAGTGCCACATATTTCGTGACAGGGGCCTACGAGCAGTACTTC.

This clonotype has ten or more counts. The rearrangement joins TRBV28 to TRBJ2-7; TRBD2 agrees at 9 bases. This CDR3 is built from 14 residues. The V segment lost 5 bases and the J segment 2 bases; nucleotides outside the gene matches: 4. Germline V gene data show CDR1 as MDHEN and CDR2 as SYDVKM. CDR3 DNA sequence: TGTGCCAGCAGTCTCCCTAGCGGGGCCTACGAGCAGTACTTC. It codes for CASSLPSGAYEQYF.

This clonotype showed up many times. The chain carries TRBV20-1 and TRBJ2-5; D perhaps matches TRBD2 (5 bases). CDR1 and CDR2 (germline): DFQATT, SNEGSKA (reference sequence). CDR3 length equals 12 residues. With 1 base removed from V and 7 bases from J, the gap between germline ends came to 10 bases. The CDR3 DNA is TGCAGTGCTAGAGGGGAGCTTGGGACCCAGTACTTC. Translation gives CSARGELGTQYF.

The genes are TRBV7-9 and TRBJ2-3; 13 bases map to TRBD2. CDR1 is SEHNR, CDR2 FQNEAQ, per germline (reference sequence). CDR3 length: 17 amino acids. V shed 5 bases, J shed 2 bases, and the junction held 7 bases outside the gene matches. CDR3 in amino acids: CASSPSTSGGNTDTQYF. CDR3 coding DNA: TGTGCCAGCAGCCCCTCGACTAGCGGGGGGAACACAGATACGCAGTATTTT.

V gene TRBV4-3 combines with J gene TRBJ1-4; 7 bases are a match to TRBD1. The CDR3 spans 15 residues. CDR1 is LGHNA, CDR2 YSLEER, per germline. V gave up 2 bases and J gave up 6 bases; unmatched junction bases: 6. The CDR3 region has the DNA TGCGCCAGCAGCCAACTCACAGGGGACGATGAAAAACTGTTTTTT. This codes for CASSQLTGDDEKLFF.

In the case of this clonotype: This may be a read error, as it is one base from a much larger clone. The rearrangement joins TRBV27 to TRBJ2-3; TRBD2 matches 7 bases. The CDR3 is made up of 14 amino acids. With V trimmed by 2 bases and J by 7 bases, 6 bases remained unmatched. CDR1 and CDR2 from the germline V gene are MNHEY and SMNVEV (reference sequence). The CDR3 spells CASSLKSGGNTQYF. CDR3 coding DNA: TGTGCCAGCAGTTTAAAGTCCGGGGGGAATACGCAGTATTTT.

Ten or more counts support this clonotype. Its ends do not fully match the called genes, so a read error is possible. This chain links TRBV7-7 with TRBJ1-5, with D unresolved. Per the germline V gene, CDR1 is SSHAT and CDR2 is FNYEAQ (reference sequence). This CDR3 is built from 13 residues. The CDR3: CASSLGRDQPQHF. The CDR3 nucleotides read TGTGCTAGCAGCTTAGGGAGGGATCAGCCCCAGCATTTT.

V is TRBV14 and J is TRBJ2-1; 13 bases map to TRBD2. The V segment lost 4 bases and the J segment 9 bases; nucleotides outside the gene matches: 6. The length of the CDR3 is 15 residues. Germline lookup yields CDR1 SGHDN and CDR2 FVKESK. The CDR3 spells CASSRRTSGRLEQFF. In nucleotides, the CDR3 is TGTGCCAGCAGCCGACGGACTAGCGGGAGACTTGAGCAGTTCTTC.

This clonotype was picked up a small number of times. A read error is possible here, since a much larger clone lies one base away. The gene calls are TRBV20-1 and TRBJ2-5; no firm D call. Germline loops: CDR1 DFQATT, CDR2 SNEGSKA (reference sequence). The CDR3 contains 14 residues. The CDR3 DNA sequence: TGCAGTGCTAAGGGCTGGCCAAACCAAGCGACCCAGTACTTC. The encoded protein is CSAKGWPNQATQYF.

This clonotype occurred many times. A read error may explain this, as a much larger clone is one base away. The CDR3 here is CASSLAQYTEQFF. CDR3 nucleotide sequence: TGTGCCAGCAGCTTGGCCCAGTACACTGAGCAGTTCTTC. J is TRBJ2-1 and V is TRBV11-2; D not certain. CDR3 length: 13 amino acids. Germline values: CDR1 SGHAT, CDR2 FQNNGV.

This clonotype was recorded a few times. This sequence joins TRBV5-8 and TRBJ1-2, with TRBD1 matching over 7 bases. The V and J ends lost 2 bases and 6 bases, in that order; junction bases with no gene match: 7. This CDR3 comprises 14 residues. CDR1 and CDR2 from the germline V gene are SGHTS and YDEGEE. The CDR3 coding sequence is TGTGCCAGCAGCTTTGGACAGGCCCGCCATGGCTACACCTTC. It translates to CASSFGQARHGYTF.

This clonotype was found many times. J is TRBJ1-2 and V is TRBV3-1; possible D gene TRBD1, 6 bases. The germline CDR1 and CDR2 sequences are LGHDT and YNNKEL (reference sequence). The CDR3 extends over 15 amino acids. Trimming cost V 1 base and J 9 bases, with 18 bases left between them. The CDR3 loop reads CASSQAAQGISRYTF. The CDR3 bases are TGTGCCAGCAGCCAAGCAGCACAGGGAATTTCCCGCTACACCTTC.

This clonotype has just one count. The rearrangement joins TRBV7-8 to TRBJ2-5; D possibly corresponds to TRBD2 (7 bases). Per germline, CDR1 SGHVS and CDR2 FQNEAQ. The CDR3 totals 13 residues. V was trimmed by 6 bases and J by 9 bases, leaving 17 bases between them. The CDR3 sequence is CASSRGGGQPQYF. CDR3 nucleotide sequence: TGTGCCAGCAGTAGGGGAGGGGGGCAGCCCCAGTACTTC.

This clonotype was found a few times. V and J are TRBV19 and TRBJ1-2; D gene unclear. The germline V gene has CDR1 LNHDA and CDR2 SQIVND (reference sequence). The CDR3 length is 14 residues. Deletions cut 2 bases from V and 4 bases from J, with 11 bases between. The CDR3 is CASSIRELGYGYTF. CDR3 nucleotides: TGTGCCAGTAGTATAAGGGAGCTGGGCTATGGCTACACCTTC. The full variable domain, rest sourced from reference TRBV19 and TRBJ1-2, is DGGITQSPKYLFRKEGQNVTLSCEQNLNHDAMYWYRQDPGQGLRLIYYSQIVNDFQKGDIAEGYSVSREKKESFPLTVTSAQKNPTAFYLCASSIRELGYGYTFGSGTRLTVV.

This clonotype was seen many times. The rearrangement links TRBV7-9 to TRBJ2-5; D perhaps matches TRBD2 (5 bases). CDR3 length: 17 residues. The V and J ends lost 1 base and 9 bases respectively, with 24 bases between them. Germline-derived CDR1 and CDR2 are SEHNR and FQNEAQ (reference sequence). The CDR3 DNA follows: TGTGCCAGCAGCTTAGGTGCGTCTAGCTTTGTGGACGAGCCCCAGTACTTC. It codes for CASSLGASSFVDEPQYF.

This sequence joins TRBV9 and TRBJ1-2; 12 positions match TRBD1. Germline CDR1 and CDR2: SGDLS and YYNGEE. The ends lost 0 bases at V and 1 base at J; junction bases unmatched: 4. There are 17 residues in the CDR3. This chain's CDR3 is CASSVEGTGGLNYGYTF. The CDR3, as DNA: TGTGCCAGCAGCGTAGAAGGGACAGGGGGCCTTAACTATGGCTACACCTTC.

The chain links TRBV6-1 to TRBJ2-5; 9 nucleotides line up with TRBD2. The ends lost 5 bases at V and 5 bases at J; junction bases unmatched: 15. The CDR3 has 17 residues. CDR1 MNHNS and CDR2 SASEGT come from the germline V gene. The CDR3 region has the DNA TGTGCCAGCAGTTACGAATCCCCTAGCGGGGTTGGGGAGACCCAGTACTTC. As protein: CASSYESPSGVGETQYF.

This clonotype is termed medium-sized. The gene calls are TRBV20-1 and TRBJ2-5, with a possible D match to TRBD1 (6 bases). V was trimmed by 5 bases and J by 5 bases, leaving 21 bases between them. The CDR3 length is 15 residues. The germline V gene encodes CDR1 DFQATT and CDR2 SNEGSKA (reference sequence). The CDR3 coding sequence is TGCAGTGCTTCTCGTGTGGGGGCTGGTGGCGAGACCCAGTACTTC. This gives the protein CSASRVGAGGETQYF.